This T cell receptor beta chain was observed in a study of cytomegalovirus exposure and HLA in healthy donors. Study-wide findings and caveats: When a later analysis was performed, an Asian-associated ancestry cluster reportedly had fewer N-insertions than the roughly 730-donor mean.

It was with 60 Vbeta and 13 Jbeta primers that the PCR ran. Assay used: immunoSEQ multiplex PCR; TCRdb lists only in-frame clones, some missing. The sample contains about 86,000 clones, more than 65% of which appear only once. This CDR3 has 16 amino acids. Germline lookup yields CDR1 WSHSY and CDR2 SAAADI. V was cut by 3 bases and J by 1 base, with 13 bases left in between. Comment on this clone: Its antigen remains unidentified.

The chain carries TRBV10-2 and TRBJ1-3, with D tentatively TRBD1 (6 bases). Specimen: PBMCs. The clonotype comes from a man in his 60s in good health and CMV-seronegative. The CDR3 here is CASSDTGPESGNTIYF. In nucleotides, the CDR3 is TGCGCCAGCAGTGATACAGGGCCCGAATCTGGAAACACCATATATTTT.